The entry below describes one TCR beta chain. The target antigen is unknown. The data were obtained in a study of cytomegalovirus exposure and HLA in healthy donors. Findings of the study overall: The authors listed around 150 TCR beta chains as cytomegalovirus-associated.

PCR was performed using 60 Vbeta and 13 Jbeta primers. Assay used: immunoSEQ multiplex PCR; TCRdb lists only in-frame clones, some missing. The sample gives approximately 150,000 clones, over 75% of which show up once; approximately 1.2% is in the top ten. Sequenced input: PBMCs. The receptor was derived from a man in his fifties in good health and CMV-seropositive.

The CDR3 region is CASRNGLAGTGELFF. CDR3 nucleotides: TGTGCCAGTAGGAACGGACTAGCGGGCACCGGGGAGCTGTTTTTT. This chain uses TRBV19 with TRBJ2-2; 11 nucleotides align to TRBD2. With 6 bases clipped from V and 4 bases from J, the junction kept 4 bases outside the gene matches. The CDR3 loop spans 15 amino acids. The germline CDR1 and CDR2 sequences are LNHDA and SQIVND (reference sequence).